This TCR beta chain was documented in a study of beta chain features in type 1 diabetes. Whole-study findings and limits: A PCR bias possibly favoring shorter templates would apply equally to patients and controls. For Type 1 diabetes patients, all four CD4+ subsets carried TCRB CDR3s that were moderately but significantly shorter.

Unmatched junction bases numbered 11, after V lost 0 bases and J lost 7 bases. The CDR3 consists of 16 residues. The V gene's germline CDR1 is SGHNT and CDR2 YYREEE (reference sequence). Every bit of the isolated RNA underwent reverse transcription, so sequencing read expressed TCRB transcripts. TCRdb's copy holds only in-frame clones and misses some; the assay was immunoSEQ multiplex PCR. The data hold roughly 160,000 clones, with 6.5% to 8.5% observed a single time. Concerning this clone: The antigen remains undetermined.

The sample taken for sequencing was central memory CD4+ T cells from blood. This TCR derives from a man between 18 and 29 years old with type 1 diabetes. This chain joins TRBV5-4 and TRBJ1-2, with 8 bases that match TRBD1. CDR3 coding DNA: TGTGCCAGCAGCTTGGGACAGGGGCCACAGGTTCGTGGCTACACCTTC. Its translation is CASSLGQGPQVRGYTF.